Each of the 32 T cell receptor beta chains below was sequenced from the same sample in a study of cytomegalovirus exposure and HLA in healthy donors. The PCR made use of 60 Vbeta and 13 Jbeta primers. Repertoires were generated with immunoSEQ multiplex PCR, while TCRdb's copy carries only in-frame clones and drops some. The data contain 250,000 to 350,000 clones, 65% to 85% of them singletons. What was sequenced was PBMCs. All receptors derive from a female donor in good health and CMV-seronegative.

The chain couples TRBV15 to TRBJ2-1; D possibly corresponds to TRBD2 (5 bases). Germline V gene data show CDR1 as LNHNV and CDR2 as YYDKDF (reference sequence). The CDR3 consists of 15 residues. V gave up 6 bases and J gave up 0 bases, with 12 bases separating them. The CDR3 coding sequence is TGTGCCACCAGAATACCGGGGAGCTCCTACAATGAGCAGTTCTTC. Amino acid sequence: CATRIPGSSYNEQFF.

The rearrangement links TRBV5-4 to TRBJ1-2; 10 bases match TRBD1. The CDR3 loop spans 14 amino acids. Looked up from germline, CDR1 is SGHNT and CDR2 is YYREEE (reference sequence). The trim removed 4 bases at V and 8 bases at J, leaving 8 bases unmatched. As DNA, the CDR3 is TGTGCCAGCAGCATGGACAGGGGGAGGGAGGGCTACACCTTC. Amino acids: CASSMDRGREGYTF.

The rearrangement uses TRBV5-4 and TRBJ2-7; 9 positions agree with TRBD2. From germline, CDR1 is SGHNT and CDR2 YYREEE (reference sequence). The CDR3 totals 15 residues. V dropped 3 bases and J dropped 3; count of bases not matched to a gene: 7. The CDR3 here is CASSSTSGRSYEQYF. As DNA, the CDR3 is TGTGCCAGCAGCTCTACTAGCGGGCGAAGCTACGAGCAGTACTTC.

This chain links TRBV10-1 with TRBJ2-2, with 10 bases aligning to TRBD2. The length of the CDR3 is 17 residues. V trimming: 4 bases; J trimming: 3 bases; junction bases outside the gene matches: 8. Germline V gene lookup returns CDR1 WNHNN and CDR2 SYGVQD (reference sequence). The DNA of the CDR3 is TGCGCCAGCAGTGTGTCTAGCGGGAGATGGGACACCGGGGAGCTGTTTTTT. Protein: CASSVSSGRWDTGELFF.

This clone occurred once. This chain joins TRBV30 and TRBJ2-5; 8 bases agree with TRBD1. With V trimmed by 8 bases and J by 2 bases, 4 bases remained unmatched. Germline V CDR1 and CDR2: GTSNPN, SVGIG (reference sequence). The CDR3 is made up of 12 amino acids. The CDR3 sequence is CALGQVQETQYF. CDR3 nucleotide sequence: TGTGCCCTGGGACAGGTTCAAGAGACCCAGTACTTC.

This rearrangement joins TRBV9 to TRBJ1-5; possible D gene TRBD1, 5 bases. Germline assignment: CDR1 SGDLS and CDR2 YYNGEE. Trimming left V 0 bases short and J 7 bases short, with 14 bases between. The CDR3 has 15 amino acids. The CDR3 coding sequence is TGTGCCAGCAGCGTAGGAGGTTGGCGGGGCCAGCCCCAGCATTTT. Residues: CASSVGGWRGQPQHF. The variable domain in full, completed from reference TRBV9 and TRBJ1-5, reads DSGVTQTPKHLITATGQRVTLRCSPRSGDLSVYWYQQSLDQGLQFLIQYYNGEERAKGNILERFSAQQFPDLHSELNLSSLELGDSALYFCASSVGGWRGQPQHFGDGTRLSIL.

The chain recombines TRBV4-2 with TRBJ2-1; possible D gene TRBD1, 5 bases. Per germline, CDR1 LGHNA and CDR2 YNFKEQ. This CDR3 has 21 amino acids. The V gene lost 0 bases and the J gene lost 0 bases, with 24 bases spanning the gap. This CDR3 is CASSQEEWQGLDISSYNEQFF. CDR3 nucleotides: TGTGCCAGCAGCCAAGAAGAGTGGCAGGGCCTCGATATTAGCTCCTACAATGAGCAGTTCTTC.

This clone showed up just a few times. The chain recombines TRBV9 with TRBJ1-3; 8 bases are a match to TRBD1. The CDR3 is 14 residues long. The germline V gene encodes CDR1 SGDLS and CDR2 YYNGEE. Trimming took 3 bases from V and 5 from J; bases not matched to a gene: 4. CDR3: CASSAGQGRNTIYF. Written as DNA, the CDR3 is TGTGCCAGCAGCGCCGGACAGGGTAGAAACACCATATATTTT.

This chain uses TRBV7-8 with TRBJ2-1, with 7 bases fitting TRBD1. J gave up 6 bases and V 8 bases, and 1 base lay outside the gene matches. The CDR3 contains 11 residues. Per the germline V gene, CDR1 is SGHVS and CDR2 is FQNEAQ. For the CDR3, the DNA is TGTGCCAGCCGGACAGGCAATGAGCAGTTCTTC. Translated, it gives CASRTGNEQFF.

The chain combines TRBV6-1 with TRBJ1-4; 9 bases are shared with TRBD1. Germline assignment: CDR1 MNHNS and CDR2 SASEGT. CDR3 length: 15 residues. The V segment lost 5 bases and the J segment 4 bases; nucleotides outside the gene matches: 5. The CDR3 loop is CASSPQGAGNEKLFF. The CDR3 DNA sequence: TGTGCCAGCAGTCCACAGGGGGCGGGTAATGAAAAACTGTTTTTT.

The rearrangement uses TRBV29-1 and TRBJ2-2, with D perhaps TRBD2 (5 bases). The V and J ends lost 7 bases and 1 base respectively, with 10 bases between them. CDR1 and CDR2 from the germline V gene are SQVTM and ANQGSEA. CDR3 size: 13 residues. The CDR3 loop reads CSAWSGNTGELFF. Here the CDR3 DNA reads TGCAGCGCCTGGAGCGGGAACACCGGGGAGCTGTTTTTT.

This clone was counted a few times. The V and J genes are TRBV7-8 and TRBJ1-2; maybe TRBD1 (6 bases). V was clipped by 0 bases and J by 4 bases, with 15 bases between them. CDR1 and CDR2 from the germline V gene are SGHVS and FQNEAQ. The CDR3 is 16 residues long. In DNA, the CDR3 is TGTGCCAGCAGCTTAGCCCCAGCAGGGACACCCTATGGCTACACCTTC. Its translation: CASSLAPAGTPYGYTF.

The J gene is TRBJ2-7, the V gene TRBV4-1; TRBD2 agrees at 9 bases. Germline V lookup: CDR1 MGHRA, CDR2 YSYEKL. The CDR3 has 16 residues. The V and J ends lost 4 bases and 0 bases, in that order; junction bases with no gene match: 7. CDR3 residues: CASSRGAGGPSYEQYF. CDR3 nucleotides: TGCGCCAGCAGCCGCGGGGCGGGAGGGCCCTCCTACGAGCAGTACTTC.

V usage is TRBV6-1 and J usage is TRBJ1-3; the D is unclear. The CDR3 has 15 residues. Germline CDR1 reads MNHNS; CDR2 reads SASEGT. V shed 5 bases and J shed 1 base, with 12 bases lying between them. CDR3: CASSLQSVSGNTIYF. The CDR3 DNA reads TGTGCCAGCAGTCTACAGTCCGTTTCTGGAAACACCATATATTTT.

This clone was seen once. The chain is built from TRBV5-1 and TRBJ2-2, with 12 bases aligning to TRBD2. V trimming: 4 bases; J trimming: 6 bases; junction bases outside the gene matches: 4. Germline V gene sequence: CDR1 SGHRS, CDR2 YFSETQ. This CDR3 comprises 15 residues. In DNA form, the CDR3 reads TGCGCCAGCAGCAACCTAGCGGGAGGGCCCGGGGAGCTGTTTTTT. Its translation: CASSNLAGGPGELFF.

This chain connects TRBV19 to TRBJ2-7; 8 bases are shared with TRBD2. Per germline, CDR1 LNHDA and CDR2 SQIVND (reference sequence). The CDR3 is 16 amino acids. V shed 5 bases and J 3 bases; nucleotides not matched to a gene: 12. The CDR3 region has the DNA TGTGCCAGTAGTGTCCGGAAAGAGCGGGAGAACTACGAGCAGTACTTC. Translation gives CASSVRKERENYEQYF.

This sequence joins TRBV12-5 and TRBJ1-5, with 9 nucleotides matching TRBD1. CDR1 is LGHNT, CDR2 FRNRAP, per germline. The V segment lost 6 bases and the J segment 4 bases; nucleotides outside the gene matches: 7. This CDR3 comprises 15 residues. The DNA of the CDR3 is TGTGCTAGTGGCACCTGGACAGGGGAAAATCAGCCCCAGCATTTT. Protein sequence: CASGTWTGENQPQHF.

J is TRBJ1-1 and V is TRBV21-1; the D call of TRBD1 is as the table states it, not checked on the DNA. TRBV21-1 is a pseudogene locus. CDR3 length equals 17 residues. The chain's CDR3 is CASSKSVHRTANTEAFF. The DNA for the CDR3 is TGTGCCAGCAGCAAATCGGTCCATAGGACAGCGAACACTGAAGCTTTCTTT.

The table lists this clone with a count of one. The chain has TRBV2 and TRBJ2-1; 9 nucleotides line up with TRBD1. Germline V gene sequence: CDR1 SNHLY, CDR2 FYNNEI. V lost 8 bases to trimming and J lost 7 bases; unmatched junction nucleotides: 12. CDR3 length: 15 residues. Written as DNA, the CDR3 is TGTGCCAGCCAGGATCGGGGACAGGGTTTTAATGAGCAGTTCTTC. It encodes CASQDRGQGFNEQFF.

This clone was observed a single time. The chain uses TRBV18 and TRBJ2-7; D may be TRBD2 (6 bases). The CDR3 contains 15 residues. V was trimmed by 4 bases and J by 4 bases, leaving 17 bases between them. The germline V gene encodes CDR1 KGHSH and CDR2 LQKENI. CDR3: CASSLNTGTPYEQYF. In nucleotides, the CDR3 is TGTGCCAGCTCACTTAACACCGGGACTCCTTACGAGCAGTACTTC. Complete variable domain (other parts from reference TRBV18 and TRBJ2-7): NAGVMQNPRHLVRRRGQEARLRCSPMKGHSHVYWYRQLPEEGLKFMVYLQKENIIDESGMPKERFSAEFPKEGPSILRIQQVVRGDSAAYFCASSLNTGTPYEQYFGPGTRLTVT.

This chain connects TRBV7-6 to TRBJ2-1; D ambiguous. The CDR3 length is 15 residues. The germline gives CDR1 SGHVS, CDR2 FNYEAQ. Between the trimmed V and J ends, which lost 3 bases and 0 bases, there was a span of 9 bases. The CDR3 protein is CASSLTASSYNEQFF. CDR3 coding DNA: TGTGCCAGCAGCTTGACCGCTAGCTCCTACAATGAGCAGTTCTTC.

This chain connects TRBV28 to TRBJ1-3; no reliable D call. V lost 2 bases and J 4 bases, leaving 6 bases between the germline ends. This CDR3 is 13 amino acids long. Germline values: CDR1 MDHEN, CDR2 SYDVKM. The CDR3 nucleotides read TGTGCCAGCAGTTTAGGAGGGGGAAACACCATATATTTT. This sequence encodes CASSLGGGNTIYF.

This chain links TRBV6-5 with TRBJ2-1, with 8 bases that match TRBD1. The CDR3 is 15 amino acids. With V trimmed by 6 bases and J by 2 bases, 6 bases remained unmatched. The germline CDR1 and CDR2 sequences are MNHEY and SVGAGI. CDR3 protein: CASSATGAAYNEQFF. CDR3 coding DNA: TGTGCCAGCAGCGCGACAGGGGCCGCCTACAATGAGCAGTTCTTC.

The rearrangement uses TRBV2 and TRBJ2-5; no clear D. Germline CDR1 and CDR2: SNHLY and FYNNEI. This CDR3 is 14 amino acids long. Between the trimmed V and J ends, which lost 8 bases and 0 bases, there was a span of 13 bases. This chain's CDR3 is CASPGGLYQETQYF. Written as DNA, the CDR3 is TGTGCCAGCCCCGGCGGCTTGTACCAAGAGACCCAGTACTTC.

V usage is TRBV20-1 and J usage is TRBJ2-5; D unclear. Trimming removed 3 bases at V and 5 bases at J, with 7 bases between. The CDR3 is 11 residues long. Germline V gives CDR1 DFQATT, CDR2 SNEGSKA (reference sequence). The CDR3 spells CSASEEETQYF. In DNA form, the CDR3 reads TGCAGTGCTAGTGAGGAGGAGACCCAGTACTTC.

This chain connects TRBV30 to TRBJ1-2; D gene ambiguous. The CDR3 is 12 residues long. Trimming cost V 6 bases and J 7 bases, with 15 bases left between them. Germline loops: CDR1 GTSNPN, CDR2 SVGIG (reference sequence). The CDR3 coding sequence is TGTGCCTGTCCTACAGCAGTCTTTGGCTACACCTTC. Translated, it gives CACPTAVFGYTF.

This rearrangement joins TRBV12-1 to TRBJ1-2; the table names TRBD1, a call not compared with the DNA. TRBV12-1 is shown as a pseudogene. The CDR3 totals 14 residues. In DNA form, the CDR3 reads TGTGCCAGCAGCCGTTCACAGGGATGGTATGGCTACACCTTC. Translating it yields CASSRSQGWYGYTF.

V gene TRBV7-9 combines with J gene TRBJ1-2; TRBD1 aligns across 7 bases. The CDR3 length is 11 residues. Germline lookup yields CDR1 SEHNR and CDR2 FQNEAQ (reference sequence). J gave up 8 bases and V 6 bases, and 3 bases lay outside the gene matches. The chain's CDR3 is CASRQGGGYTF. The CDR3 nucleotides read TGTGCCAGCAGGCAGGGGGGCGGCTACACCTTC. The full variable domain, its missing parts supplied by reference TRBV7-9 and TRBJ1-2, is DTGVSQNPRHKITKRGQNVTFRCDPISEHNRLYWYRQTLGQGPEFLTYFQNEAQLEKSRLLSDRFSAERPKGSFSTLEIQRTEQGDSAMYLCASRQGGGYTFGSGTRLTVV.

The V and J genes are TRBV5-1 and TRBJ2-5; a weak D match, TRBD2 (6 bases). The DNA end is more similar to TRBJ2-7, so the J call may be wrong. Germline CDR1 SGHRS, CDR2 YFSETQ. This CDR3 region has 15 residues. The CDR3 is CASSLAWGLSYEQYF. In DNA form, the CDR3 reads TGCGCCAGCAGCTTGGCCTGGGGACTTTCCTACGAGCAGTACTTC.

The CDR3 coding sequence is TGTGCCAGCAGTTACTCGCAGAGAACAGGGAACACTGAAGCTTTCTTT. Amino acid sequence: CASSYSQRTGNTEAFF. This chain links TRBV6-5 with TRBJ1-1; D perhaps matches TRBD1 (5 bases). Germline V gene sequence: CDR1 MNHEY, CDR2 SVGAGI. CDR3 size: 16 residues. The ends were cut back, 0 bases at V and 1 base at J, with 12 bases in the middle.

This chain connects TRBV4-1 to TRBJ2-7; 12 nucleotides align to TRBD2. Germline V gives CDR1 MGHRA, CDR2 YSYEKL. CDR3 size: 16 residues. J was trimmed by 5 bases and V by 5 bases; bases with no gene match: 10. CDR3: CASSGRTSGTVDEQYF. The CDR3 nucleotides read TGCGCCAGCAGCGGACGGACTAGCGGGACTGTAGACGAGCAGTACTTC.

The chain carries TRBV18 and TRBJ2-7, with TRBD1 matching over 8 bases. The CDR3 loop spans 15 amino acids. Germline loops: CDR1 KGHSH, CDR2 LQKENI. Trimming took 4 bases from V and 5 from J; bases not matched to a gene: 10. The CDR3 protein is CASSRKTGEVNEQYF. The CDR3 nucleotides are TGTGCCAGCTCACGGAAGACAGGGGAGGTCAACGAGCAGTACTTC.